Each of the 26 T cell receptor beta chains below was sequenced from the same sample in a study of cytomegalovirus exposure and HLA in healthy donors. It was with 60 Vbeta and 13 Jbeta primers that the PCR ran. Libraries were prepared by immunoSEQ multiplex PCR; TCRdb keeps only in-frame clonotypes and omits some of them. This sample has some 200,000 clones, with approximately 79% found just once. Sequenced input: PBMCs. The receptors derive from a girl under 18 in good health and CMV-seropositive.

The chain carries TRBV11-2 and TRBJ2-3, with D possibly being TRBD2 (5 bases). Trimming cost V 5 bases and J 4 bases, with 10 bases left between them. Germline CDR1 is SGHAT and CDR2 is FQNNGV. There are 13 residues in the CDR3. The DNA of the CDR3 is TGTGCCAGCAGCATCGACTATTCAGATACGCAGTATTTT. It encodes CASSIDYSDTQYF.

Note on this clone: This sample also contains other DNA sequences that code for the same CDR3. The chain recombines TRBV4-1 with TRBJ2-7; D possibly corresponds to TRBD1 (6 bases). Germline CDR1 is MGHRA and CDR2 is YSYEKL. Trimming left V 4 bases short and J 7 bases short, with 17 bases between. The CDR3 spans 14 residues. The CDR3 sequence: CASSRSGGPGEQYF. The DNA for the CDR3 is TGCGCCAGCAGCCGAAGTGGGGGCCCGGGGGAGCAGTACTTC.

The rearrangement uses TRBV7-2 and TRBJ2-7; TRBD1 matches at 11 bases. V dropped 5 bases and J dropped 0; count of bases not matched to a gene: 6. CDR1 is SGHTA, CDR2 FQGNSA, per germline. The CDR3 consists of 16 residues. The chain's CDR3 is CASSLRTGGYSYEQYF. The CDR3 DNA reads as TGTGCCAGCAGCCTCCGGACAGGGGGCTACTCCTACGAGCAGTACTTC.

V usage is TRBV27 and J usage is TRBJ1-6; a possible D gene is TRBD1 (5 bases). Looked up from germline, CDR1 is MNHEY and CDR2 is SMNVEV (reference sequence). Between the trimmed V and J ends, which lost 8 bases and 7 bases, there was a span of 15 bases. The CDR3 runs 14 residues. The CDR3 spells CASSPARVNSPLHF. As DNA, the CDR3 is TGTGCCAGCTCCCCCGCCAGGGTGAATTCACCCCTCCACTTT.

The chain carries TRBV27 and TRBJ2-3; unclear D gene. In germline, CDR1 is MNHEY, CDR2 SMNVEV (reference sequence). This CDR3 has 12 amino acids. Trimming pared 3 bases from V and 8 bases from J, leaving 9 bases between. CDR3 DNA sequence: TGTGCCAGCAGTTTGCGGCTAGGTACGCAGTATTTT. This encodes CASSLRLGTQYF.

The rearrangement joins TRBV7-2 to TRBJ1-5; D perhaps matches TRBD1 (5 bases). Deletions cut 4 bases from V and 4 bases from J, with 8 bases between. This CDR3 is 13 amino acids long. Germline values: CDR1 SGHTA, CDR2 FQGNSA. This CDR3 is CASSSSGNQPQHF. The DNA for the CDR3 is TGTGCCAGCAGCTCATCAGGGAATCAGCCCCAGCATTTT.

CDR3 sequence reads: CAWSVRGSYEQYF. CDR3 sequence (DNA): TGTGCCTGGAGTGTACGGGGGTCCTACGAGCAGTACTTC. V gene TRBV30 combines with J gene TRBJ2-7; perhaps TRBD2 as D (6 bases). The CDR3 totals 13 residues. The germline CDR1 and CDR2 sequences are GTSNPN and SVGIG (reference sequence). V was clipped by 0 bases and J by 1 base, with 7 bases between them.

This chain connects TRBV9 to TRBJ2-5; 11 positions match TRBD2. Trimming at V came to 3 bases and at J to 1 base, leaving 2 bases not matched to a gene. In germline, CDR1 is SGDLS, CDR2 YYNGEE. The CDR3 runs 15 residues. The CDR3 loop is CASSASGGSQETQYF. CDR3 sequence (DNA): TGTGCCAGCAGCGCTAGCGGGGGGAGCCAAGAGACCCAGTACTTC.

The rearrangement links TRBV6-5 to TRBJ1-6, with 7 bases that match TRBD1. This CDR3 contains 15 residues. CDR1 and CDR2 (germline): MNHEY, SVGAGI. Trimming at V came to 6 bases and at J to 8 bases, leaving 10 bases not matched to a gene. The CDR3: CASRPFDRDDSPLHF. The CDR3 region has the DNA TGTGCCAGCAGACCATTCGACAGGGACGATTCACCCCTCCACTTT.

The chain employs TRBV5-6 and TRBJ1-1; 8 nucleotides match TRBD1. The CDR3 totals 14 residues. V gave up 3 bases and J gave up 1 base; unmatched junction bases: 2. Looked up from germline, CDR1 is SGHDT and CDR2 is YYEEEE. The CDR3 loop is CASSWGQANTEAFF. The CDR3 nucleotides are TGTGCCAGCAGCTGGGGACAGGCGAACACTGAAGCTTTCTTT.

The chain recombines TRBV9 with TRBJ1-1; TRBD1 agrees at 7 bases. Germline V gene sequence: CDR1 SGDLS, CDR2 YYNGEE. This CDR3 spans 16 amino acids. The V segment lost 0 bases and the J segment 1 base; nucleotides outside the gene matches: 6. The CDR3 coding sequence is TGTGCCAGCAGCGTAGGTCTGACAGGGACGAACACTGAAGCTTTCTTT. It yields the protein CASSVGLTGTNTEAFF.

This sequence joins TRBV11-3 and TRBJ2-1, with TRBD2 matching 12 bases. Germline V gene lookup returns CDR1 SGHNT and CDR2 YENEEA. J gave up 10 bases and V 5 bases, and 6 bases lay outside the gene matches. The CDR3 spans 14 residues. CDR3 DNA: TGTGCCAGCAGCCCTAGCGGGGGGGCTCGGGAGCAGTTCTTC. Translation gives CASSPSGGAREQFF.

V and J are TRBV30 and TRBJ1-2, with 8 bases aligning to TRBD1. This CDR3 is 13 amino acids long. Germline assignment: CDR1 GTSNPN and CDR2 SVGIG (reference sequence). J was trimmed by 4 bases and V by 5 bases; bases with no gene match: 6. CDR3 in amino acids: CAWGTGVTYGYTF. The CDR3, as DNA: TGTGCCTGGGGGACAGGAGTTACCTATGGCTACACCTTC.

V usage is TRBV5-1 and J usage is TRBJ2-1, with TRBD2 matching 13 bases. Germline V gene data show CDR1 as SGHRS and CDR2 as YFSETQ. This CDR3 is built from 17 residues. The ends lost 1 base at V and 6 bases at J; junction bases unmatched: 7. CDR3 bases: TGCGCCAGCAGCTTGACTACTAGCGGGGGGGCCGGCAATGAGCAGTTCTTC. Translation: CASSLTTSGGAGNEQFF.

The gene calls are TRBV7-7 and TRBJ2-5; 8 nucleotides align to TRBD1. CDR3 length: 14 amino acids. CDR1 and CDR2 (germline): SSHAT, FNYEAQ (reference sequence). J gave up 5 bases and V 5 bases, and 7 bases lay outside the gene matches. The CDR3, as DNA: TGTGCCAGCAGCCTCGACAGGGGCGGGGAGACCCAGTACTTC. This gives the protein CASSLDRGGETQYF.

This sequence joins TRBV12-2 and TRBJ2-2; the DNA was not compared with TRBD2, the D call given in the table. TRBV12-2 is an annotated pseudogene. CDR3 length equals 13 residues. The CDR3 is CASRLRGTGELFF. CDR3 nucleotides: TGTGCAAGTCGCTTACGCGGCACCGGGGAGCTGTTTTTT.

The chain couples TRBV7-2 to TRBJ2-7; 10 nucleotides agree with TRBD2. The J segment lost 0 bases and the V segment lost 4 bases, leaving 3 bases of the junction unmatched. The CDR3 is 15 amino acids. Germline V gene lookup returns CDR1 SGHTA and CDR2 FQGNSA. The CDR3 DNA sequence: TGTGCCAGCAGCTCGGAGCGGGGGGGCTCCTACGAGCAGTACTTC. It encodes CASSSERGGSYEQYF.

The gene calls are TRBV19 and TRBJ1-4, with D maybe TRBD1 (5 bases). The CDR3 runs to 14 residues. CDR1 is LNHDA, CDR2 SQIVND, per germline (reference sequence). V was pared by 10 bases and J by 7 bases, with 19 bases between. The CDR3: CAIQDPGGSEKLFF. Written as DNA, the CDR3 is TGTGCCATTCAGGACCCGGGGGGAAGTGAAAAACTGTTTTTT.

The rearrangement joins TRBV6-1 to TRBJ2-3, with TRBD1 matching over 8 bases. Germline V gene lookup returns CDR1 MNHNS and CDR2 SASEGT. With V trimmed by 4 bases and J by 3 bases, 3 bases remained unmatched. The CDR3 has 14 amino acids. The CDR3 loop is CASSVDRVTDTQYF. DNA for the CDR3: TGTGCCAGCAGTGTGGACAGGGTGACAGATACGCAGTATTTT.

The chain employs TRBV6-5 and TRBJ1-2, with TRBD1 as a possible D gene (6 bases). The ends were cut back, 0 bases at V and 4 bases at J, with 15 bases in the middle. This CDR3 has 16 amino acids. Germline lookup yields CDR1 MNHEY and CDR2 SVGAGI. In DNA form, the CDR3 reads TGTGCCAGCAGTTACTCGATGGCTACAGGGAGCTATGGCTACACCTTC. Its protein product is CASSYSMATGSYGYTF.

The rearrangement uses TRBV6-1 and TRBJ2-3; 14 nucleotides align to TRBD2. V lost 3 bases to trimming and J lost 9 bases; unmatched junction nucleotides: 2. This CDR3 is built from 14 residues. The germline CDR1 and CDR2 sequences are MNHNS and SASEGT. CDR3 amino acids: CASSETSGGVTQYF. The DNA for the CDR3 is TGTGCCAGCAGTGAGACTAGCGGGGGGGTAACGCAGTATTTT.

In its sample, this clone was seen a few times. V usage is TRBV6-5 and J usage is TRBJ1-2; 8 bases agree with TRBD1. Trimming removed 6 bases from V and 3 bases from J; junction bases left unmatched: 3. The CDR3 length is 13 residues. Germline V gene data show CDR1 as MNHEY and CDR2 as SVGAGI. The CDR3 DNA reads as TGTGCCAGCAGCTCGACAGGGGACTATGGCTACACCTTC. Translated: CASSSTGDYGYTF.

This clone was seen a few times. Here the CDR3 DNA reads TGTGCCTGGAGTGTACCGAGGGATTACACCGGGGAGCTGTTTTTT. This translates into CAWSVPRDYTGELFF. The J gene is TRBJ2-2, the V gene TRBV30; maybe TRBD2 (5 bases). Germline V lookup: CDR1 GTSNPN, CDR2 SVGIG (reference sequence). The germline V and J ends were trimmed by 0 bases and 3 bases, with 11 bases remaining between them. This CDR3 contains 15 residues.

The genes are TRBV6-5 and TRBJ2-7; tentative D call: TRBD1 (6 bases). Trimming cost V 0 bases and J 0 bases, with 12 bases left between them. The germline CDR1 and CDR2 sequences are MNHEY and SVGAGI. This CDR3 spans 16 amino acids. CDR3 sequence reads: CASSYSRRDNSYEQYF. CDR3 nucleotide sequence: TGTGCCAGCAGTTACTCACGTCGGGACAACTCCTACGAGCAGTACTTC.

This clone was observed a few times. In the same sample, other DNA sequences code for this CDR3. The V and J genes are TRBV6-5 and TRBJ1-1; possibly TRBD1 for D (6 bases). V was pared by 6 bases and J by 0 bases, with 11 bases between. The germline CDR1 and CDR2 sequences are MNHEY and SVGAGI. The CDR3 has 14 residues. For the CDR3, the DNA is TGTGCCAGCAGGAGAACAGGGATGAACACTGAAGCTTTCTTT. Translating gives CASRRTGMNTEAFF.

V usage is TRBV6-6 and J usage is TRBJ1-2; D uncertain. Trimming stripped 2 bases from V and 6 bases from J, with 16 bases between. Germline V gene sequence: CDR1 MNHNY, CDR2 SVGAGI (reference sequence). The CDR3 length is 15 residues. The chain's CDR3 is CASSYEFSQRDGYTF. In DNA, the CDR3 is TGTGCCAGCAGTTACGAGTTTTCTCAGAGGGATGGCTACACCTTC.